Presented here are 32 T cell receptor beta chains from one specimen sequenced in a study of blood T cell repertoires in COVID-19. Clones were sequenced by immunoSEQ multiplex PCR, and TCRdb holds only the in-frame ones, with some missing. This table has 90,000 to 110,000 clones, approximately 87% appearing once. Sample: peripheral blood. The receptors here all came from a woman aged 60-70 years with acute or convalescent COVID-19.

The chain has TRBV15 and TRBJ1-4; TRBD1 is a possible D gene (5 bases). The germline V gene has CDR1 LNHNV and CDR2 YYDKDF (reference sequence). With 2 bases removed from V and 8 bases from J, the gap between germline ends came to 9 bases. CDR3 length: 13 amino acids. The chain's CDR3 is CATSRMSGEKLFF. The CDR3 region has the DNA TGTGCCACCAGCAGAATGTCAGGGGAAAAACTGTTTTTT.

The rearrangement uses TRBV15 and TRBJ1-2, with D unresolved. This CDR3 is 12 amino acids long. Per the germline V gene, CDR1 is LNHNV and CDR2 is YYDKDF (reference sequence). The ends were cut back, 0 bases at V and 7 bases at J, with 6 bases in the middle. This CDR3 is CATSRDRVGYTF. Here the CDR3 DNA reads TGTGCCACCAGCAGAGATCGGGTTGGCTACACCTTC.

The rearrangement links TRBV18 to TRBJ1-2; 9 bases map to TRBD1. The V and J ends lost 4 bases and 4 bases, in that order; junction bases with no gene match: 7. The CDR3 is 15 residues long. From germline, CDR1 is KGHSH and CDR2 LQKENI. In DNA, the CDR3 is TGTGCCAGCTCACTCTGGACAGGGGAGGTCTATGGCTACACCTTC. Amino acids: CASSLWTGEVYGYTF.

The chain employs TRBV28 and TRBJ1-1, with D uncertain. The V end was cut by 8 bases, the J end by 7 bases, with 14 bases between. CDR1 is MDHEN and CDR2 is SYDVKM in the germline V gene. The CDR3 loop spans 12 amino acids. The DNA of the CDR3 is TGTGCCAGCCAAGCTTCCTTACTTGAAGCTTTCTTT. It codes for CASQASLLEAFF.

The chain carries TRBV5-1 and TRBJ2-1, with 8 positions matching TRBD2. The J segment lost 5 bases and the V segment lost 0 bases, leaving 1 base of the junction unmatched. Germline V CDR1 and CDR2: SGHRS, YFSETQ. The CDR3 is 14 amino acids. The CDR3 sequence is CASSLELADNEQFF. CDR3 DNA: TGCGCCAGCAGCTTGGAACTAGCGGACAATGAGCAGTTCTTC.

This chain links TRBV3-1 (or the pseudogene TRBV3-2) with TRBJ2-7; 13 bases line up with TRBD2. V lost 3 bases to trimming and J lost 3 bases; unmatched junction nucleotides: 8. This CDR3 spans 17 amino acids. CDR1 LGHDT and CDR2 YNNKEL come from the germline V gene (reference sequence). CDR3 DNA sequence: TGTGCCAGCAGCCACAACCGACGGACTAGCGGGGGCTACGAGCAGTACTTC. Its translation is CASSHNRRTSGGYEQYF.

This clone appeared a few times. The junction does not match germline at one end; this may be a read error. V and J are TRBV7-7 and TRBJ2-5; 11 bases are a match to TRBD2. Germline CDR1 SSHAT, CDR2 FNYEAQ (reference sequence). The CDR3 has 15 amino acids. CDR3 bases: TGTGCTAGCAGCCAACTAGCGGGAGAAGAGGAGACCCAGTACTTC. It translates to CASSQLAGEEETQYF. The full variable domain, its missing parts supplied by reference TRBV7-7 and TRBJ2-5, is GAGVSQSPRYKVTKRGQDVTLRCDPISSHATLYWYQQALGQGPEFLTYFNYEAQPDKSGLPSDRFSAERPEGSISTLTIQRTEQRDSAMYRCASSQLAGEEETQYFGPGTRLLVL.

The gene calls are TRBV27 and TRBJ2-5; TRBD2 might be the D (6 bases). CDR3 length: 14 amino acids. Trimming pared 1 base from V and 5 bases from J, leaving 11 bases between. Germline V CDR1 and CDR2: MNHEY, SMNVEV (reference sequence). The CDR3, as DNA: TGTGCCAGCAGTTTATTTACAGGAGGGGAGACCCAGTACTTC. As protein: CASSLFTGGETQYF.

In this sample, this clone turned up a few times. The chain is built from TRBV2 and TRBJ1-4; 7 positions match TRBD1. CDR3 length: 12 amino acids. V gave up 6 bases and J gave up 8 bases; unmatched junction bases: 3. In germline, CDR1 is SNHLY, CDR2 FYNNEI. The CDR3 loop reads CASRTDREKLFF. CDR3 DNA: TGTGCCAGCAGAACGGACAGGGAAAAACTGTTTTTT.

The genes are TRBV25-1 and TRBJ1-4; D call uncertain. Germline-derived CDR1 and CDR2 are MGHDK and SYGVNS. CDR3 length equals 13 residues. V gave up 10 bases and J gave up 8 bases, with 17 bases separating them. The CDR3 DNA follows: TGTGCCACTCACCCTGGGAGTGGGGAAAAACTGTTTTTT. As protein: CATHPGSGEKLFF.

This chain uses TRBV2 with TRBJ1-1; 8 bases line up with TRBD1. Per germline, CDR1 SNHLY and CDR2 FYNNEI. The CDR3 has 13 residues. Trimming removed 6 bases from V and 4 bases from J; junction bases left unmatched: 4. Here the CDR3 reads CASRVTGATEAFF. DNA for the CDR3: TGTGCCAGCAGGGTGACAGGGGCCACTGAAGCTTTCTTT.

Here the CDR3 DNA reads TGTGCCAGCAGCTTAAGGGGACAGGGCTCTGGAAACACCATATATTTT. It yields the protein CASSLRGQGSGNTIYF. The chain joins TRBV7-2 to TRBJ1-3; 9 bases match TRBD1. The J segment lost 0 bases and the V segment lost 2 bases, leaving 2 bases of the junction unmatched. The CDR3 consists of 16 residues. Germline CDR1 is SGHTA and CDR2 is FQGNSA.

The chain uses TRBV6-5 and TRBJ1-5; D may be TRBD1 (6 bases). Per germline, CDR1 MNHEY and CDR2 SVGAGI. The germline V and J ends were trimmed by 6 bases and 3 bases, with 12 bases remaining between them. The CDR3 has 14 amino acids. CDR3 loop: CASSPGTHNQPQHF. The CDR3 coding sequence is TGTGCCAGCAGCCCCGGGACACACAATCAGCCCCAGCATTTT.

The chain joins TRBV20-1 to TRBJ1-2, with D uncertain. Germline V gene lookup returns CDR1 DFQATT and CDR2 SNEGSKA (reference sequence). V was trimmed by 3 bases and J by 5 bases, leaving 10 bases between them. CDR3 length: 12 amino acids. As DNA, the CDR3 is TGCAGTGCTAGTTTGCCAGATTATGGCTACACCTTC. Protein product: CSASLPDYGYTF.

The sample holds a few counts of this clone. This chain connects TRBV3-1 (or the pseudogene TRBV3-2) to TRBJ1-1; no clear D. V lost 3 bases and J 10 bases, leaving 15 bases between the germline ends. Germline V lookup: CDR1 LGHDT, CDR2 YNNKEL (reference sequence). The CDR3 runs to 13 residues. The CDR3 DNA reads TGTGCCAGCAGCCAGAGAGGTTCCGTGCGAGCTTTCTTT. Its protein is CASSQRGSVRAFF.

The V gene is TRBV11-2, the J gene TRBJ1-1, with D possibly matching TRBD1 (6 bases). V lost 2 bases to trimming and J lost 4 bases, with 17 bases between them. CDR1 and CDR2 (germline): SGHAT, FQNNGV. The CDR3 runs 16 residues. As DNA, the CDR3 is TGTGCCAGCAGCTTATTGGGGGCGAAGGTGAGCACTGAAGCTTTCTTT. Translated, it gives CASSLLGAKVSTEAFF.

J is TRBJ1-6 and V is TRBV29-1, with TRBD1 matching 10 bases. The CDR3 is 14 amino acids. Germline CDR1 SQVTM, CDR2 ANQGSEA. J was trimmed by 8 bases and V by 5 bases; bases with no gene match: 6. The CDR3 DNA reads as TGCAGCGTTTTGGCTGGGACAGGGGATTCACCCCTCCACTTT. This gives the protein CSVLAGTGDSPLHF.

The rearrangement links TRBV5-1 to TRBJ2-3; 7 bases fit TRBD2. CDR3 length: 14 residues. Germline V CDR1 and CDR2: SGHRS, YFSETQ. The V and J ends lost 4 bases and 5 bases, in that order; junction bases with no gene match: 7. The CDR3 DNA follows: TGCGCCAGCAGCCACCGACTAGCCGTAGATACGCAGTATTTT. Translation gives CASSHRLAVDTQYF.

The rearrangement links TRBV7-2 to TRBJ2-5, with a weak D call TRBD1 (6 bases). The CDR3 totals 13 residues. Germline loops: CDR1 SGHTA, CDR2 FQGNSA. Trimming removed 4 bases from V and 5 bases from J, with 11 bases in between. Written as DNA, the CDR3 is TGTGCCAGCAGCTCCAGGGGTGCGGAGACCCAGTACTTC. This codes for CASSSRGAETQYF.

The chain uses TRBV6-1 and TRBJ1-2; no clear D gene. V gave up 0 bases and J gave up 12 bases, with 8 bases separating them. Germline-derived CDR1 and CDR2 are MNHNS and SASEGT. The CDR3 runs 11 residues. The CDR3 sequence: CASSEAQVHTF. The CDR3 bases are TGTGCCAGCAGTGAAGCGCAGGTACACACCTTC.

This rearrangement joins TRBV20-1 to TRBJ2-3; 7 nucleotides match TRBD1. CDR3 size: 14 residues. With V trimmed by 3 bases and J by 2 bases, 5 bases remained unmatched. Germline V gives CDR1 DFQATT, CDR2 SNEGSKA (reference sequence). CDR3 bases: TGCAGTGCTAGTACGACAGGGCTCACAGATACGCAGTATTTT. Protein: CSASTTGLTDTQYF.

The V and J genes are TRBV5-4 and TRBJ2-7; tentative D call: TRBD1 (6 bases). The V end was cut by 4 bases, the J end by 0 bases, with 11 bases between. The CDR3 consists of 14 residues. Germline-derived CDR1 and CDR2 are SGHNT and YYREEE (reference sequence). The CDR3 bases are TGTGCCAGCAGCCCCGGGACATACTCCTACGAGCAGTACTTC. Translation: CASSPGTYSYEQYF.

This clone was seen only once. The chain is built from TRBV7-2 and TRBJ2-1; D gene ambiguous. Trimming left V 2 bases short and J 0 bases short, with 8 bases between. Germline V lookup: CDR1 SGHTA, CDR2 FQGNSA. The CDR3 has 15 amino acids. In nucleotides, the CDR3 is TGTGCCAGCAGCTTACAAGAGAGCTCCTACAATGAGCAGTTCTTC. Translation gives CASSLQESSYNEQFF.

The gene calls are TRBV28 and TRBJ1-3; perhaps TRBD1 as D (6 bases). CDR1 is MDHEN, CDR2 SYDVKM, per germline. This CDR3 has 15 amino acids. V lost 3 bases, J lost 4 bases, and 13 bases lay in between. The CDR3 region is CASSLRGGYGNTIYF. For the CDR3, the DNA is TGTGCCAGCAGTTTGAGGGGGGGGTACGGAAACACCATATATTTT.

The chain combines TRBV19 with TRBJ1-3; tentative D call: TRBD1 (6 bases). CDR3 length equals 13 residues. In germline, CDR1 is LNHDA, CDR2 SQIVND (reference sequence). V gave up 10 bases and J gave up 8 bases, with 18 bases separating them. The CDR3 DNA is TGTGCCACGCGCGGGCAGGGGATCTACACCATATATTTT. Translation: CATRGQGIYTIYF. The entire variable domain, with the rest obtained from reference TRBV19 and TRBJ1-3, is as follows: DGGITQSPKYLFRKEGQNVTLSCEQNLNHDAMYWYRQDPGQGLRLIYYSQIVNDFQKGDIAEGYSVSREKKESFPLTVTSAQKNPTAFYLCATRGQGIYTIYFGEGSWLTVV.

This clone was seen a handful of times. This chain links TRBV28 with TRBJ2-3, with no clear D. V was clipped by 5 bases and J by 0 bases, with 3 bases between them. The CDR3 sequence is 12 residues long. In germline, CDR1 is MDHEN, CDR2 SYDVKM. CDR3 amino acids: CASSQSTDTQYF. CDR3 bases: TGTGCCAGCAGTCAAAGCACAGATACGCAGTATTTT. The full variable domain, in which reference TRBV28 and TRBJ2-3 provide the parts outside the CDR3, is DVKVTQSSRYLVKRTGEKVFLECVQDMDHENMFWYRQDPGLGLRLIYFSYDVKMKEKGDIPEGYSVSREKKERFSLILESASTNQTSMYLCASSQSTDTQYFGPGTRLTVL.

The rearrangement links TRBV18 to TRBJ2-1; 12 nucleotides line up with TRBD1. V shed 4 bases and J 6 bases; nucleotides not matched to a gene: 7. The CDR3 runs to 16 residues. Germline V gene data show CDR1 as KGHSH and CDR2 as LQKENI. DNA for the CDR3: TGTGCCAGCTCACTCAGGGGACAGGGGGCGGTCAATGAGCAGTTCTTC. Translated, it gives CASSLRGQGAVNEQFF.

This chain joins TRBV12-3 or TRBV12-4 and TRBJ1-4, with D possibly being TRBD1 (5 bases). The V end was cut by 7 bases, the J end by 8 bases, with 14 bases between. The CDR3 is made up of 13 amino acids. CDR3 loop: CASTEGREEKLFF. CDR3 coding DNA: TGTGCCAGCACAGAGGGGCGGGAAGAAAAACTGTTTTTT.

The chain links TRBV11-2 to TRBJ1-2; 7 bases are shared with TRBD1. CDR3 length: 13 amino acids. Losses at the gene ends were 5 bases for V and 2 bases for J; bases not matched to a gene: 2. Per the germline V gene, CDR1 is SGHAT and CDR2 is FQNNGV. Here the CDR3 reads CASSADRNYGYTF. CDR3 in DNA: TGTGCCAGCAGCGCGGACAGGAACTATGGCTACACCTTC.

The chain recombines TRBV21-1 with TRBJ2-7; the D segment call TRBD1 is taken from the table without a DNA check. TRBV21-1 is designated a pseudogene. The CDR3 runs to 15 residues. CDR3 protein: CASSTPGQGTYEQYF. The CDR3 DNA reads TGTGCCAGCAGCACTCCGGGACAGGGAACCTACGAGCAGTACTTC.

The CDR3 reads CASSLLTGGEQFF. Written as DNA, the CDR3 is TGTGCCAGCAGCCTCCTTACCGGCGGTGAGCAGTTCTTC. This chain links TRBV7-2 with TRBJ2-1; D is undetermined. There are 13 residues in the CDR3. Germline V lookup: CDR1 SGHTA, CDR2 FQGNSA. Trimming shortened V by 5 bases and J by 9 bases, and 14 bases separated the two germline ends.

The V gene is TRBV5-4, the J gene TRBJ2-7; TRBD1 matches 7 bases. Germline V gene sequence: CDR1 SGHNT, CDR2 YYREEE (reference sequence). V was clipped by 4 bases and J by 3 bases; unmatched bases: 13. The CDR3 length is 16 residues. This CDR3 is CASSNPQGEILYEQYF. The CDR3 coding sequence is TGTGCCAGCAGCAACCCGCAGGGGGAGATACTCTACGAGCAGTACTTC.